The 28 T cell receptor beta chains in this list originate from one sample, sequenced in a study of CD4 T cells in relation to SARS-CoV-2 and coronaviruses (dated by TCRdb to 2020 to 2023). No antigens are known for them. CD4+ T cells from unexposed donors were collected before the COVID-19 pandemic (2011-2018). Following 10 days of culture, the EasySep CD4+ T cell isolation kit was used to isolate CD4+ T cells. To prepare the library, the immunoSEQ multiplex PCR assay was applied. Held by TCRdb, this immuneACCESS table contains in-frame sequences only and omits some clones. Under half of the omission traces to an unresolved V gene where checked; the cause of the rest is unknown. This sample is represented by about 20,000 clones; 77% of them were singletons. In total, the top ten clones hold 15% to 19% of the sample. What was sequenced was CD4+ T cells from PBMCs, cultured in vitro. The receptor source for this set is a human donor in good health.

The gene calls are TRBV5-1 and TRBJ1-3; the match to TRBD1 covers 9 bases. The germline gives CDR1 SGHRS, CDR2 YFSETQ. J gave up 4 bases and V 0 bases, and 8 bases lay outside the gene matches. The CDR3 has 17 amino acids. The CDR3 nucleotides read TGCGCCAGCAGCTTGGTGGGACAGGGATTGAGGGGAAACACCATATATTTT. The encoded protein is CASSLVGQGLRGNTIYF.

The V gene is TRBV28, the J gene TRBJ2-2; 7 bases fit TRBD2. The CDR3 contains 15 residues. V gave up 2 bases and J gave up 4 bases; unmatched junction bases: 4. Per germline, CDR1 MDHEN and CDR2 SYDVKM. CDR3 amino acids: CASSLAGEITGELFF. The CDR3 DNA sequence: TGTGCCAGCAGTTTAGCGGGAGAAATCACCGGGGAGCTGTTTTTT.

This clone was detected a few times. This chain connects TRBV9 to TRBJ1-3; 8 positions match TRBD1. Per the germline V gene, CDR1 is SGDLS and CDR2 is YYNGEE. This CDR3 has 16 residues. Trimming at V came to 4 bases and at J to 1 base, leaving 7 bases not matched to a gene. CDR3 loop: CASSRQQGESGNTIYF. CDR3 DNA: TGTGCCAGCAGCAGACAACAGGGGGAATCTGGAAACACCATATATTTT.

The chain links TRBV27 to TRBJ2-5, with 7 nucleotides matching TRBD1. Per the germline V gene, CDR1 is MNHEY and CDR2 is SMNVEV (reference sequence). V gave up 5 bases and J gave up 5 bases; unmatched junction bases: 14. The CDR3 has 16 residues. CDR3 residues: CASSPRAVTGLETQYF. The DNA for the CDR3 is TGTGCCAGCAGTCCACGGGCCGTGACAGGGCTGGAGACCCAGTACTTC.

V and J are TRBV18 and TRBJ1-2; maybe TRBD1 (6 bases). Germline V gives CDR1 KGHSH, CDR2 LQKENI. V lost 3 bases to trimming and J lost 12 bases, with 17 bases between them. This CDR3 comprises 13 residues. CDR3 region: CASSPTRQVLDTF. The CDR3 nucleotides are TGTGCCAGCTCACCGACCAGACAGGTTTTAGACACCTTC.

This sequence joins TRBV6-6 and TRBJ1-5, with 7 bases fitting TRBD1. CDR1 is MNHNY and CDR2 is SVGAGI in the germline V gene (reference sequence). The V and J ends lost 7 bases and 4 bases, in that order; junction bases with no gene match: 13. There are 16 residues in the CDR3. DNA of the CDR3: TGTGCCAGCAAAGAAGCCGGGACAGTTTATAATCAGCCCCAGCATTTT. Translating it yields CASKEAGTVYNQPQHF.

The chain's CDR3 is CASSIRLQSDYEQYF. CDR3 bases: TGTGCCAGTAGTATAAGATTACAGTCGGACTACGAGCAGTACTTC. The chain carries TRBV19 and TRBJ2-7; D is undetermined. CDR3 length: 15 residues. V dropped 2 bases and J dropped 3 bases, with 14 bases sitting between them. Per germline, CDR1 LNHDA and CDR2 SQIVND (reference sequence).

This clone was observed a handful of times. The CDR3 protein is CSASPGNYGYTF. The CDR3 nucleotides read TGCAGTGCTAGTCCGGGCAACTATGGCTACACCTTC. V and J are TRBV20-1 and TRBJ1-2; no clear D. The CDR3 is 12 residues long. With 3 bases removed from V and 2 bases from J, the gap between germline ends came to 7 bases. Looked up from germline, CDR1 is DFQATT and CDR2 is SNEGSKA (reference sequence).

In its sample, this clone was seen a few times. The rearrangement links TRBV7-9 to TRBJ2-3; perhaps TRBD1 as D (5 bases). CDR3 length equals 12 residues. V lost 6 bases and J 5 bases, leaving 9 bases between the germline ends. Germline V gene lookup returns CDR1 SEHNR and CDR2 FQNEAQ (reference sequence). CDR3 coding DNA: TGTGCCAGCAGGGGGCCGGGAGATACGCAGTATTTT. Amino acids: CASRGPGDTQYF.

A few counts support this clone. V gene TRBV9 combines with J gene TRBJ2-2; the match to TRBD1 covers 9 bases. Germline CDR1 and CDR2: SGDLS and YYNGEE. This CDR3 has 15 amino acids. After removal of 3 bases from V and 4 bases from J, the junction contained 4 bases not matched to a gene. The CDR3 here is CASSGGQGTTGELFF. The CDR3 DNA reads as TGTGCCAGCAGCGGGGGACAGGGAACCACCGGGGAGCTGTTTTTT.

Worth noting for this clone: Other DNA sequences in this specimen translate into the identical CDR3. The V and J genes are TRBV19 and TRBJ1-1; D uncertain. V dropped 0 bases and J dropped 4 bases, with 0 bases sitting between them. The CDR3 spans 11 residues. Germline CDR1 LNHDA, CDR2 SQIVND (reference sequence). The chain's CDR3 is CASSIDTEAFF. CDR3 in DNA: TGTGCCAGTAGTATAGACACTGAAGCTTTCTTT.

This clone appeared a few times. The chain links TRBV7-9 to TRBJ2-1; D ambiguous. With 7 bases removed from V and 3 bases from J, the gap between germline ends came to 19 bases. The CDR3 is 16 amino acids. From germline, CDR1 is SEHNR and CDR2 FQNEAQ (reference sequence). The chain's CDR3 is CASTPTELNDYNEQFF. The CDR3 DNA reads as TGTGCCAGCACCCCGACGGAACTTAATGACTACAATGAGCAGTTCTTC.

V gene TRBV3-1 (or the pseudogene TRBV3-2) combines with J gene TRBJ2-5, with D perhaps matching TRBD2 (5 bases). The germline CDR1 and CDR2 sequences are LGHDT and YNNKEL (reference sequence). The CDR3 runs to 14 residues. V was pared by 1 base and J by 10 bases, with 16 bases between. The CDR3 nucleotides read TGTGCCAGCAGCCAAGGCCTAGCCCTCATGGACCAGTACTTC. Translated: CASSQGLALMDQYF.

This rearrangement joins TRBV30 to TRBJ2-7, with 7 positions matching TRBD1. This CDR3 has 13 amino acids. The germline V gene encodes CDR1 GTSNPN and CDR2 SVGIG (reference sequence). J was trimmed by 6 bases and V by 0 bases; bases with no gene match: 5. The CDR3 loop is CAWSVRGLGEQYF. For the CDR3, the DNA is TGTGCCTGGAGTGTAAGGGGGCTAGGCGAGCAGTACTTC.

This sequence joins TRBV28 and TRBJ1-1; 8 bases match TRBD1. CDR3 length: 15 amino acids. After removal of 4 bases from V and 0 bases from J, the junction contained 4 bases not matched to a gene. From germline, CDR1 is MDHEN and CDR2 SYDVKM. The CDR3 region is CASSSAGGLNTEAFF. The CDR3 DNA follows: TGTGCCAGCAGTTCGGCAGGGGGCTTGAACACTGAAGCTTTCTTT.

The chain is built from TRBV7-3 and TRBJ1-1; D unclear. The CDR3 has 13 residues. Germline V gene lookup returns CDR1 SGHTA and CDR2 FQGTGA. V lost 5 bases, J lost 0 bases, and 7 bases lay in between. CDR3 in amino acids: CASSQDLNTEAFF. CDR3 DNA sequence: TGTGCCAGCAGCCAGGACTTGAACACTGAAGCTTTCTTT.

The rearrangement joins TRBV7-9 to TRBJ2-1; D remains ambiguous. This CDR3 is built from 11 residues. Per germline, CDR1 SEHNR and CDR2 FQNEAQ (reference sequence). The V end lost 8 bases, the J end lost 6 bases, and 8 bases lay between the germline ends. CDR3 nucleotide sequence: TGTGCCAGCGGCACTATCAATGAGCAGTTCTTC. Its protein product is CASGTINEQFF.

This sequence joins TRBV10-3 and TRBJ1-1; a possible D gene is TRBD1 (5 bases). The germline V gene encodes CDR1 ENHRY and CDR2 SYGVKD. The CDR3 totals 13 residues. DNA for the CDR3: TGTGCAAGTGGGGGTAGGGGAGACACTGAAGCTTTCTTT. Its translation: CASGGRGDTEAFF.

The genes are TRBV5-1 and TRBJ1-1, with D hard to call. The CDR3 has 13 residues. CDR1 is SGHRS, CDR2 YFSETQ, per germline. V lost 0 bases and J lost 4, with 7 bases in between. The CDR3 DNA sequence: TGCGCCAGCAGCTTGGAGGGCCCCACTGAAGCTTTCTTT. This sequence encodes CASSLEGPTEAFF.

The CDR3 protein is CASSSGQNQETQYF. The CDR3 DNA follows: TGTGCCAGCAGCTCGGGACAGAATCAAGAGACCCAGTACTTC. V and J are TRBV5-4 and TRBJ2-5, with TRBD1 matching 7 bases. The V gene's germline CDR1 is SGHNT and CDR2 YYREEE (reference sequence). The CDR3 runs to 14 residues. The trim removed 3 bases at V and 2 bases at J, leaving 4 bases unmatched.

This clone showed up just a few times. V gene TRBV6-5 combines with J gene TRBJ2-7; D call uncertain. Trimming shortened V by 6 bases and J by 0 bases, and 6 bases separated the two germline ends. The CDR3 is 12 amino acids. Germline-derived CDR1 and CDR2 are MNHEY and SVGAGI. CDR3 DNA sequence: TGTGCCAGCAGGCGAGGCTCCTACGAGCAGTACTTC. Protein: CASRRGSYEQYF.

The chain is built from TRBV20-1 and TRBJ1-2; D might be TRBD1 (5 bases). Per germline, CDR1 DFQATT and CDR2 SNEGSKA (reference sequence). The CDR3 runs 15 residues. The V and J ends lost 3 bases and 6 bases respectively, with 20 bases between them. CDR3 sequence reads: CSASTGGEGMDGYTF. The CDR3 nucleotides are TGCAGTGCTAGTACGGGGGGAGAGGGGATGGATGGCTACACCTTC.

V gene TRBV5-6 combines with J gene TRBJ2-1, with D hard to call. Germline V lookup: CDR1 SGHDT, CDR2 YYEEEE. The CDR3 runs to 16 residues. V was cut by 4 bases and J by 1 base, with 15 bases left in between. The CDR3 protein is CASSNLPVRSYNEQFF. The CDR3 bases are TGTGCCAGCAGCAACCTTCCAGTAAGGTCCTACAATGAGCAGTTCTTC.

CDR3 DNA sequence: TGTGCCAGCAGTTCTGAGGGGGCAATCCCGGCTGGCTATGGCTACACCTTC. Translation: CASSSEGAIPAGYGYTF. This rearrangement joins TRBV7-9 to TRBJ1-2; 7 bases line up with TRBD1. V shed 6 bases and J 4 bases; nucleotides not matched to a gene: 17. Germline V gene data show CDR1 as SEHNR and CDR2 as FQNEAQ (reference sequence). The CDR3 runs 17 residues.

The chain couples TRBV7-3 to TRBJ1-1, with 7 positions matching TRBD1. There are 14 residues in the CDR3. V lost 4 bases and J lost 1; bases outside the gene matches: 3. Germline assignment: CDR1 SGHTA and CDR2 FQGTGA. CDR3 residues: CASSYGQENTEAFF. The CDR3 DNA sequence: TGTGCCAGCAGCTACGGACAGGAGAACACTGAAGCTTTCTTT. Complete variable domain (other parts from reference TRBV7-3 and TRBJ1-1): GAGVSQTPSNKVTEKGKYVELRCDPISGHTALYWYRQSLGQGPEFLIYFQGTGAADDSGLPNDRFFAVRPEGSVSTLKIQRTERGDSAVYLCASSYGQENTEAFFGQGTRLTVV.

The DNA for the CDR3 is TGTGCCAGCAGTGAGGCTAATGATCAGCCCCAGCATTTT. It specifies CASSEANDQPQHF. The chain recombines TRBV2 with TRBJ1-5, with no clear D. This CDR3 has 13 residues. V was clipped by 3 bases and J by 5 bases, with 8 bases between them. The germline gives CDR1 SNHLY, CDR2 FYNNEI.

The sample holds a few counts of this clone. The chain combines TRBV30 with TRBJ2-7; 13 bases are shared with TRBD2. The CDR3 runs to 16 residues. The germline V gene has CDR1 GTSNPN and CDR2 SVGIG (reference sequence). Trimming took 1 base from V and 2 from J; bases not matched to a gene: 5. The CDR3 bases are TGTGCCTGGAGTGGGAAGGGACTAGCGGGGCCCTACGAGCAGTACTTC. It yields the protein CAWSGKGLAGPYEQYF.

This rearrangement joins TRBV12-3 or TRBV12-4 to TRBJ1-4; 7 bases match TRBD1. The CDR3 covers 13 residues. Trimming at V came to 6 bases and at J to 10 bases, leaving 8 bases not matched to a gene. CDR3 DNA sequence: TGTGCCAGCAGAACAGGGGATTTCGGAAAACTGTTTTTT. Encoded protein: CASRTGDFGKLFF.